The clone carrying this T cell receptor (beta chain) appeared a few times. Germline assignment: CDR1 MDHEN and CDR2 SYDVKM. The length of the CDR3 is 15 residues. The V segment lost 8 bases and the J segment 4 bases; nucleotides outside the gene matches: 5. The data are from a study of T cells in tumors after PD-1 blockade. Study background: Mean per blood sample: about 110,000 templates (about 21,000-270,000), roughly 34,000 unique clonotypes.

Method: immunoSEQ multiplex PCR; TCRdb's copy keeps in-frame clones and lacks some. The sample consists of about 15,000 clones, roughly four fifths of them appearing once. V is TRBV28 and J is TRBJ2-2; TRBD2 aligns across 12 bases. This receptor was taken from a human donor with basal cell carcinoma. The sequenced sample was PBMCs, obtained after anti-PD-1 treatment. The chain's CDR3 is CASRASGRVTGELFF. The CDR3 DNA reads TGTGCCAGCCGGGCTAGCGGGAGGGTCACCGGGGAGCTGTTTTTT.